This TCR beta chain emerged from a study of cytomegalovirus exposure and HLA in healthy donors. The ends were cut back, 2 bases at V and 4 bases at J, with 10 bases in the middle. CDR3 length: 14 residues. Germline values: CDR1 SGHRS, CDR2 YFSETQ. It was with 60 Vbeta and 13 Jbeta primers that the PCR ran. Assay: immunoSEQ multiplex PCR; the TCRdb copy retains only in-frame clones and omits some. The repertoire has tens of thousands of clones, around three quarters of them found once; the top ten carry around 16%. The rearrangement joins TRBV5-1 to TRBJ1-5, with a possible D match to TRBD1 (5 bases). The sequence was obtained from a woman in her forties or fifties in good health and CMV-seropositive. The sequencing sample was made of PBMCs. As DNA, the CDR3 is TGCGCCAGCAGCTTAGACCAGGGAAATCAGCCCCAGCATTTT. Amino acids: CASSLDQGNQPQHF. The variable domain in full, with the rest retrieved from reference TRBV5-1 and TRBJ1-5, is KAGVTQTPRYLIKTRGQQVTLSCSPISGHRSVSWYQQTPGQGLQFLFEYFSETQRNKGNFPGRFSGRQFSNSRSEMNVSTLELGDSALYLCASSLDQGNQPQHFGDGTRLSIL.